This T cell receptor beta chain was observed in a study of blood T cell repertoires in COVID-19. Study details: Acute and convalescent COVID-19 specimens originated in the United States, Italy and Spain. From T cells, B-cell-depleted T cells, or PBMCs came the material, which was cDNA or gDNA.

Original analysis: Cell counts per sample came from amplifying reference gene primers. Assay: immunoSEQ multiplex PCR; the TCRdb copy retains only in-frame clones and omits some. V, J and clone size derive from that table, while D and trimming were established from the DNA sequence. The repertoire includes around 120,000 clones, roughly nine tenths of them detected once, and approximately 30% sits in the top ten. This clone was observed once. CDR1 and CDR2 (germline): GTSNPN, SVGIG (reference sequence). Deletions cut 6 bases from V and 0 bases from J, with 8 bases between. The CDR3 runs 12 residues. The sequencing sample was made of peripheral blood. This clonotype was sampled from a woman older than 75 with acute or convalescent COVID-19. The chain is built from TRBV30 and TRBJ1-1, with D possibly TRBD1 on 5 matching bases. This CDR3 is CACRALNTEAFF. The DNA for the CDR3 is TGTGCCTGCAGGGCCTTGAACACTGAAGCTTTCTTT.